This entry features one T cell receptor beta chain sequence. Trimming removed 5 bases at V and 6 bases at J, with 6 bases between. The CDR3 sequence is 11 residues long. Germline V CDR1 and CDR2: SEHNR, FQNEAQ (reference sequence). This entry comes from a study of blood T cell repertoires in COVID-19. Overall study: The United States, Italy and Spain supplied acute and convalescent COVID-19 samples.

TCRdb keeps only in-frame clones here, not all; method: immunoSEQ multiplex PCR. The sample shows some 55,000 clones, around nine tenths of them seen only once. This TCR derives from a human donor in a cohort sampled during active COVID-19. The gene calls are TRBV7-9 and TRBJ2-3; a possible D gene is TRBD2 (5 bases). The sample was peripheral blood. The CDR3 region has the DNA TGTGCCAGCAGCCGGGGTGATACGCAGTATTTT. Translation: CASSRGDTQYF.